These 7 T cell receptor beta chains originate from one sample sequenced in a study of CD8+ T cells in alopecia areata. Noted treatment: oral pan-JAK inhibitor, 5-10 mg twice daily. RNA extraction was followed by reverse transcription into cDNA, which acted as the sequencing template. Generated by immunoSEQ multiplex PCR, the TCRdb table keeps only in-frame clones and is missing some. The sample carries 110,000 to 150,000 clones, less than 70% recorded once. This material consisted of CD8+ T cells sorted from blood, taken at week 4, from a patient treated with tofacitinib. Every receptor here comes from a human donor with alopecia areata.

This clone was counted once. This rearrangement joins TRBV13 to TRBJ1-2; D remains unclear. V was clipped by 0 bases and J by 4 bases, with 18 bases between them. Looked up from germline, CDR1 is PRHDT and CDR2 is FYEKMQ (reference sequence). This CDR3 region has 17 residues. CDR3 region: CASSLGGLARTLYGYTF. CDR3 coding DNA: TGTGCCAGCAGCTTAGGGGGCCTTGCAAGAACTCTCTATGGCTACACCTTC.

This clone was seen more than once but under ten times. The chain combines TRBV9 with TRBJ1-3; maybe TRBD1 (5 bases). The CDR3 has 14 amino acids. In germline, CDR1 is SGDLS, CDR2 YYNGEE. V lost 4 bases, J lost 2 bases, and 10 bases lay in between. The CDR3 DNA reads as TGTGCCAGCAGCCCGGGACGGGCTGGAAACACCATATATTTT. Amino acid sequence: CASSPGRAGNTIYF.

This chain uses TRBV6-5 with TRBJ1-1; D perhaps matches TRBD1 (6 bases). Trimming removed 5 bases from V and 0 bases from J, with 10 bases in between. The length of the CDR3 is 14 residues. CDR1 and CDR2 (germline): MNHEY, SVGAGI. The chain's CDR3 is CASSKQGVNTEAFF. The CDR3 coding sequence is TGTGCCAGCAGTAAACAGGGTGTGAACACTGAAGCTTTCTTT.

This clone was detected only a few times. CDR3 amino acids: CASSAQGGDETQYF. The CDR3 DNA reads TGTGCCAGCAGTGCCCAAGGGGGCGACGAGACCCAGTACTTC. V is TRBV27 and J is TRBJ2-5; TRBD1 matches at 7 bases. The CDR3 extends over 14 amino acids. V trimming: 5 bases; J trimming: 5 bases; junction bases outside the gene matches: 8. Germline V CDR1 and CDR2: MNHEY, SMNVEV (reference sequence).

V gene TRBV2 combines with J gene TRBJ2-3; 8 bases are shared with TRBD2. Germline CDR1 reads SNHLY; CDR2 reads FYNNEI. Trimming at V came to 9 bases and at J to 2 bases, leaving 4 bases not matched to a gene. The CDR3 length is 13 residues. CDR3 amino acids: CARSGGYTDTQYF. The CDR3 DNA is TGTGCCAGAAGCGGGGGCTACACAGATACGCAGTATTTT.

This clone occurred once. The chain employs TRBV20-1 and TRBJ1-1; the D is unclear. The CDR3 is 10 residues long. Germline loops: CDR1 DFQATT, CDR2 SNEGSKA (reference sequence). V lost 5 bases, J lost 7 bases, and 8 bases lay in between. The CDR3 loop is CSAGTVEAFF. DNA for the CDR3: TGCAGTGCTGGAACGGTTGAAGCTTTCTTT.

The chain combines TRBV7-9 with TRBJ1-2, with 9 positions matching TRBD1. The CDR3 totals 15 residues. Trimming removed 5 bases from V and 3 bases from J; junction bases left unmatched: 7. Germline V gene data show CDR1 as SEHNR and CDR2 as FQNEAQ (reference sequence). The chain's CDR3 is CASSDTQGADYGYTF. Here the CDR3 DNA reads TGTGCCAGCAGCGACACACAGGGGGCAGACTATGGCTACACCTTC.